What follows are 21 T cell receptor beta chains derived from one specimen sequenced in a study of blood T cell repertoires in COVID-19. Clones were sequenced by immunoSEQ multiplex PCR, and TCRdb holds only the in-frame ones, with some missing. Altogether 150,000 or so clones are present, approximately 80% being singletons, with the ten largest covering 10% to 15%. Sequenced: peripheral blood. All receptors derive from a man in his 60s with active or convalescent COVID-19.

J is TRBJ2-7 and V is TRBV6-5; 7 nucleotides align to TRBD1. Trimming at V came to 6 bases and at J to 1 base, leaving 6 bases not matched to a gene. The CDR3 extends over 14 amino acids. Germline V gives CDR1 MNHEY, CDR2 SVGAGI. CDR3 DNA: TGTGCCAGCAGCGTTAGGGGGCGGTCCTACGAGCAGTACTTC. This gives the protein CASSVRGRSYEQYF.

CDR3 sequence (DNA): TGTGCCAGCAGCCCTCCGGGGGATGAGCAGTTCTTC. Translation: CASSPPGDEQFF. The V and J genes are TRBV5-6 and TRBJ2-1; TRBD2 might be the D (6 bases). In germline, CDR1 is SGHDT, CDR2 YYEEEE. The V end lost 4 bases, the J end lost 8 bases, and 10 bases lay between the germline ends. This CDR3 region has 12 residues.

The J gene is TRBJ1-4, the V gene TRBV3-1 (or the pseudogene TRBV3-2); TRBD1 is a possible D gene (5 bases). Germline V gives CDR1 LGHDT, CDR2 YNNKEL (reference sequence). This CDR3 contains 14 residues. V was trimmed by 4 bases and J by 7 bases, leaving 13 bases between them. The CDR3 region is CASSLLTQGEKLFF. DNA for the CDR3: TGTGCCAGCAGCCTTTTAACTCAGGGTGAAAAACTGTTTTTT.

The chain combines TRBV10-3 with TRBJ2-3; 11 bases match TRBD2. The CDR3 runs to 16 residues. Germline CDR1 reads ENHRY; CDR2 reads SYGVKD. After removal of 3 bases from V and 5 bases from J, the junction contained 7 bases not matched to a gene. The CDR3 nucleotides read TGTGCCATCAGTGAAAAACTAGCGGGAGAAATAGATACGCAGTATTTT. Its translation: CAISEKLAGEIDTQYF.

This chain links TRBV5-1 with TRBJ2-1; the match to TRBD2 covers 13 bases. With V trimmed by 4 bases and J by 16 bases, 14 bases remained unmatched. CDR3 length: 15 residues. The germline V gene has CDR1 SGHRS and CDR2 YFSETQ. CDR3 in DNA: TGCGCCAGCAGCCAGGAAGGGACTAGCGGGACCCGCCTTTTCTTC. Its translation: CASSQEGTSGTRLFF.

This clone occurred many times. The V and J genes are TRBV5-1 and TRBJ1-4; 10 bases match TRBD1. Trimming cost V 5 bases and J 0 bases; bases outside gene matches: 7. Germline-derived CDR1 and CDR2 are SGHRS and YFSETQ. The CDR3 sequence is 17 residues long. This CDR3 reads CASSKGGQGSTNEKLFF. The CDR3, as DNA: TGCGCCAGCAGTAAGGGGGGACAGGGGTCAACTAATGAAAAACTGTTTTTT.

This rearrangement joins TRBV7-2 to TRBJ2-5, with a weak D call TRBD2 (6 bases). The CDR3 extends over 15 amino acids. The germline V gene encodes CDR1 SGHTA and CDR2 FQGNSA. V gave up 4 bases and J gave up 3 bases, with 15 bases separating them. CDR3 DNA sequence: TGTGCCAGCAGCTCGACAGCGGGCACAAAAGAGACCCAGTACTTC. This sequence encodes CASSSTAGTKETQYF.

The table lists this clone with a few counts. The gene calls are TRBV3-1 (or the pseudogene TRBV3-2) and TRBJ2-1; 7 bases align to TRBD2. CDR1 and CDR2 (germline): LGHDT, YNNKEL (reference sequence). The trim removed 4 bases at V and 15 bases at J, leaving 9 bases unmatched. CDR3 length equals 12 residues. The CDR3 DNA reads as TGTGCCAGCAGCCTCCCGGGGGGAGGGAGGTTCTTC. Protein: CASSLPGGGRFF.

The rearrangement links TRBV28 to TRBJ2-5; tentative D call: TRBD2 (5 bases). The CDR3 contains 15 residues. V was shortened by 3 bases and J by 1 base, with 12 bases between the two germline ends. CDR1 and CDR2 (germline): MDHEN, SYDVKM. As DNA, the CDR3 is TGTGCCAGCAGTTTGCCCGGAGGCCTCCAAGAGACCCAGTACTTC. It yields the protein CASSLPGGLQETQYF.

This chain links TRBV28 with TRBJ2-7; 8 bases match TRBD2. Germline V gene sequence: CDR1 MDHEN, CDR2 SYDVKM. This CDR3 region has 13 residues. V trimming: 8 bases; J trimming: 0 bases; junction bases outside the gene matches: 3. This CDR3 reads CASREGSSYEQYF. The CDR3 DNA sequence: TGTGCCAGCCGGGAGGGGAGCTCCTACGAGCAGTACTTC.

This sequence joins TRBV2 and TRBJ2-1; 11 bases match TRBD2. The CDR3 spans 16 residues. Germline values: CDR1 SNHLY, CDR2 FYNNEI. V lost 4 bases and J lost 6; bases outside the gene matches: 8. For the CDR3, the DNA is TGTGCCAGCAGTGTGGAACGACTAGCGGGGTTCAATGAGCAGTTCTTC. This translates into CASSVERLAGFNEQFF.

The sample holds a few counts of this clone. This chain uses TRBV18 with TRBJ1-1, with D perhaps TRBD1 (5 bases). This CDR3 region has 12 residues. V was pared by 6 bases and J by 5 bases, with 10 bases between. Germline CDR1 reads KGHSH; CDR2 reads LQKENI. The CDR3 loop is CASSQQETEAFF. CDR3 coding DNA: TGTGCCAGCTCCCAACAGGAAACTGAAGCTTTCTTT.

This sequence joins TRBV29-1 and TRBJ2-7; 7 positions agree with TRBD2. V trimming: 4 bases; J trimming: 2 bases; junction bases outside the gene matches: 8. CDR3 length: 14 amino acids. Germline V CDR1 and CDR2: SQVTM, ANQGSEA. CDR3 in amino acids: CSVARQRDTYEQYF. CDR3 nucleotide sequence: TGCAGCGTTGCCCGACAGCGGGATACCTACGAGCAGTACTTC.

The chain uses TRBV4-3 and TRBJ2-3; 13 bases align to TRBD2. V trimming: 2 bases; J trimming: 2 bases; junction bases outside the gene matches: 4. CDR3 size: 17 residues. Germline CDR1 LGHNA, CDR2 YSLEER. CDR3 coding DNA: TGCGCCAGCAGCCAACAGACTAGCGGGAGGTACACAGATACGCAGTATTTT. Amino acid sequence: CASSQQTSGRYTDTQYF.

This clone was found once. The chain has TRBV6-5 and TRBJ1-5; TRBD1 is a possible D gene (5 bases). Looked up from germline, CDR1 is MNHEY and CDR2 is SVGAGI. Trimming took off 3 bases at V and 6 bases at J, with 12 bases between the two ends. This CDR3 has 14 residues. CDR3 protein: CASSYGGDGQPQHF. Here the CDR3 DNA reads TGTGCCAGCAGTTATGGGGGGGACGGTCAGCCCCAGCATTTT.

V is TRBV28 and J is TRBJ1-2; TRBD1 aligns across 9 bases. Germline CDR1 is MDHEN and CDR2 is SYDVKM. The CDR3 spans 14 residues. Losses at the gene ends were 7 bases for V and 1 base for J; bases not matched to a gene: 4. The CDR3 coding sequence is TGTGCCAGCACGGGGACAGGGCATAACTATGGCTACACCTTC. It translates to CASTGTGHNYGYTF.

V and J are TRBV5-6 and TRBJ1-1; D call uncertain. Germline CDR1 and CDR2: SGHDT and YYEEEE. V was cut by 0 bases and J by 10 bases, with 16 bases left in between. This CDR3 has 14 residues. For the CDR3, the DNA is TGTGCCAGCAGCTTGGTTCAGGTATGGTCAGGAGCTTTCTTT. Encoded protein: CASSLVQVWSGAFF.

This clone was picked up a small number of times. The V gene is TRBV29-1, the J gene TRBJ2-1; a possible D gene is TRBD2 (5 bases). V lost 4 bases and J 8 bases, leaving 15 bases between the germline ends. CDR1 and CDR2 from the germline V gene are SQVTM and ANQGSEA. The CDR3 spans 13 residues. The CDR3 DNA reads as TGCAGCGTTGGAACTGTGGTGGGAGATGAGCAGTTCTTC. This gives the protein CSVGTVVGDEQFF.

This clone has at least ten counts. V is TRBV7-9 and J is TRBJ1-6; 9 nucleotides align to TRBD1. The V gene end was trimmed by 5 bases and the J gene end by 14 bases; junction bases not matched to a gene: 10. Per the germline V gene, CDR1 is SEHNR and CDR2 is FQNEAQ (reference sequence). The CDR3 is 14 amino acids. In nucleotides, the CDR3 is TGTGCCAGCAGCCTAGGGACAGGGATGGAATCCCTCCACTTT. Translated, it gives CASSLGTGMESLHF.

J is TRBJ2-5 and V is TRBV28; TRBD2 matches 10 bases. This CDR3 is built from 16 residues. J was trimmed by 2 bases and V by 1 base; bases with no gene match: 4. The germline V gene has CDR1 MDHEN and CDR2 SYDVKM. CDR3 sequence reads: CASSLFRTSGQETQYF. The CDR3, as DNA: TGTGCCAGCAGTTTATTTAGGACTAGCGGTCAAGAGACCCAGTACTTC.

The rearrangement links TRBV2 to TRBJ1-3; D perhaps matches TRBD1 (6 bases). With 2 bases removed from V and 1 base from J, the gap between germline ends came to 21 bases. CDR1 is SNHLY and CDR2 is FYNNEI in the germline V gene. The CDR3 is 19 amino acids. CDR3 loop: CASSEIDAGAIKSGNTIYF. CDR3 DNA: TGTGCCAGCAGTGAAATAGATGCAGGGGCTATAAAATCTGGAAACACCATATATTTT.